This T cell receptor beta chain originates from a study of regulatory T cells in long-lasting Graves disease. The CDR3 is 15 amino acids. V trimming: 0 bases; J trimming: 1 base; junction bases outside the gene matches: 4. Germline V CDR1 and CDR2: DFQATT, SNEGSKA (reference sequence). In this sample, this clonotype turned up a few times. Its antigen remains unidentified. Time point reported: persistent/refractory GD, antithyroid drugs over 5 years with positive TRAb. There was RNA extracted from PBMCs, and the TCR library was made from it. HTBI primers from iRepertoire and Arm-PCR of CDR3 regions yielded the TCR beta libraries. Original analysis: The samples included around 64 TRBV and 14 TRBJ segments. TCRdb ran MiXCR on the multiplex PCR reads and lists one entry per CDR3 protein. The V and J calls were determined by TCRdb, not by the authors. The table records a few hundred thousand distinct CDR3 sequences, around 20% of them present only once.

Study conclusions and caveats: Favored gene segments in persistent disease were TRBV28, TRBJ1-2 and TRBJ2-5.

The sample was peripheral blood mononuclear cells (PBMCs), taken when the disease was refractory, from a patient treated with antithyroid drugs. This receptor was taken from a female donor with Graves disease. The J gene is TRBJ1-1, the V gene TRBV20-1; 8 bases fit TRBD1. CDR3 nucleotide sequence: TGCAGTGCTAGAGATCCGGGACAGGCGAACACTGAAGCTTTCTTT. Its protein is CSARDPGQANTEAFF.